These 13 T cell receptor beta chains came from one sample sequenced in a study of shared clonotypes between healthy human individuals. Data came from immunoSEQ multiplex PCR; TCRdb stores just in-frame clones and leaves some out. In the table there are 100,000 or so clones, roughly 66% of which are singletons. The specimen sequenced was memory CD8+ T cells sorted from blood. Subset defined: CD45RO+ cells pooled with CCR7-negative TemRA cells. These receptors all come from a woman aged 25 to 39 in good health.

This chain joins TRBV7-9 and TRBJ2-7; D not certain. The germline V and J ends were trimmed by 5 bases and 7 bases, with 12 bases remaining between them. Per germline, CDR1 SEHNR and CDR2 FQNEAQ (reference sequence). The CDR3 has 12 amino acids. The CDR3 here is CASSPSSKEQYF. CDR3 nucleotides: TGTGCCAGCAGCCCCTCCTCCAAGGAGCAGTACTTC.

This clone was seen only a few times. CDR3 sequence reads: CASSSKTSGTETQYF. For the CDR3, the DNA is TGTGCCAGCAGTTCGAAGACTAGCGGGACGGAGACCCAGTACTTC. V is TRBV2 and J is TRBJ2-5; the match to TRBD2 covers 11 bases. CDR1 is SNHLY, CDR2 FYNNEI, per germline. V was clipped by 5 bases and J by 5 bases; unmatched bases: 7. The CDR3 covers 15 residues. The variable domain in full, completed from reference TRBV2 and TRBJ2-5, reads EPEVTQTPSHQVTQMGQEVILRCVPISNHLYFYWYRQILGQKVEFLVSFYNNEISEKSEIFDDQFSVERPDGSNFTLKIRSTKLEDSAMYFCASSSKTSGTETQYFGPGTRLLVL.

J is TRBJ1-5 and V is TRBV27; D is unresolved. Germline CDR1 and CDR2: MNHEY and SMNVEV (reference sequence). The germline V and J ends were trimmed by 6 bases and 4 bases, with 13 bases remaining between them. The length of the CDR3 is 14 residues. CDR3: CASSQDPYNQPQHF. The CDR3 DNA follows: TGTGCCAGCAGCCAAGACCCCTATAATCAGCCCCAGCATTTT.

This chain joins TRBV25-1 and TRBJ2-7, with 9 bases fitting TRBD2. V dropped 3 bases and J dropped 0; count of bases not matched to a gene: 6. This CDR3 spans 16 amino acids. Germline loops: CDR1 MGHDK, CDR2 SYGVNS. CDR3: CASSDPGLAHSYEQYF. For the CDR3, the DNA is TGTGCCAGCAGTGACCCCGGACTAGCGCACTCCTACGAGCAGTACTTC.

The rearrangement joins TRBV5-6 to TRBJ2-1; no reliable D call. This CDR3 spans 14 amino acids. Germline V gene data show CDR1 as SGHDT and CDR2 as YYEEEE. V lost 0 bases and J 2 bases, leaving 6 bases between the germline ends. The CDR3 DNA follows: TGTGCCAGCAGCTTGGAGAATGCCTACAATGAGCAGTTCTTC. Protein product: CASSLENAYNEQFF. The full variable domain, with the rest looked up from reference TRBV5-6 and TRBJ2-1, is DAGVTQSPTHLIKTRGQQVTLRCSPKSGHDTVSWYQQALGQGPQFIFQYYEEEERQRGNFPDRFSGHQFPNYSSELNVNALLLGDSALYLCASSLENAYNEQFFGPGTRLTVL.

CDR3 in amino acids: CASRGSYEQYF. The CDR3 coding sequence is TGTGCCAGCAGGGGATCCTACGAGCAGTACTTC. V gene TRBV7-9 combines with J gene TRBJ2-7, with D uncertain. V lost 6 bases to trimming and J lost 1 base, with 4 bases between them. The CDR3 length is 11 residues. CDR1 and CDR2 (germline): SEHNR, FQNEAQ (reference sequence).

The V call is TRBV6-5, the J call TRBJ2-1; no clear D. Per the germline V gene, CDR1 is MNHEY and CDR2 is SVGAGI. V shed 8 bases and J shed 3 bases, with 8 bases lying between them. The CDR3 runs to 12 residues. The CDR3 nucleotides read TGTGCCAGCGGAAAGTACTACAATGAGCAGTTCTTC. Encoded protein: CASGKYYNEQFF.

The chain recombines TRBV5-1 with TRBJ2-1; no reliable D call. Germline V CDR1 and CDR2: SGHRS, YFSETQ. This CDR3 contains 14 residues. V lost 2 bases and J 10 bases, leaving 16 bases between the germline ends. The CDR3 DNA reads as TGCGCCAGCAGCTTAGGGTATGGCAATCTAGAGCAGTTCTTC. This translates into CASSLGYGNLEQFF.

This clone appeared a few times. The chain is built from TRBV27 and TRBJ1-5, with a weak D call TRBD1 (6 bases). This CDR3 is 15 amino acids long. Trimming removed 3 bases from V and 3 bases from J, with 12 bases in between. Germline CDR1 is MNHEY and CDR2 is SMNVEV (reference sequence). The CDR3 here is CASSFTGAYNQPQHF. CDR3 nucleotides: TGTGCCAGCAGTTTCACGGGGGCGTACAATCAGCCCCAGCATTTT.

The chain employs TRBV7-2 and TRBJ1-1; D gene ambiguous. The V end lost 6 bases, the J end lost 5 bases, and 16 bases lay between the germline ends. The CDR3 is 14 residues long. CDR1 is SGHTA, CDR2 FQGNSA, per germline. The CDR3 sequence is CASSYILTGTEAFF. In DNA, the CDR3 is TGTGCCAGCAGTTACATCTTAACCGGGACTGAAGCTTTCTTT.

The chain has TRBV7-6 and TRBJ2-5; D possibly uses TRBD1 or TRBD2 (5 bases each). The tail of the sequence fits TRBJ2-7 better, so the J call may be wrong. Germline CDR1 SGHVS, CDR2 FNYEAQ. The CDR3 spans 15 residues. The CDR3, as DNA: TGTGCCAGCAGCTTAGTTATGGGACGGTCCTACGAGCAGTACTTC. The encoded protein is CASSLVMGRSYEQYF.

The CDR3 DNA reads TGTGCCAGCAGCCTTCTCCTTAGCTCCTACAATGAGCAGTTCTTC. Translating gives CASSLLLSSYNEQFF. The gene calls are TRBV5-4 and TRBJ2-1; D unclear. Deletions cut 4 bases from V and 0 bases from J, with 11 bases between. The CDR3 consists of 15 residues. Germline V gene lookup returns CDR1 SGHNT and CDR2 YYREEE (reference sequence).

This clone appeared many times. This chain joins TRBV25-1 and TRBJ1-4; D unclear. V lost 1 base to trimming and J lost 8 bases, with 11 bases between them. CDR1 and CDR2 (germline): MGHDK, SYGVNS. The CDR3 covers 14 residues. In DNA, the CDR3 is TGTGCCAGCAGTGAATCAAAGGGAGGGGAAAAACTGTTTTTT. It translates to CASSESKGGEKLFF.